The 8 T cell receptor beta chains presented below share a single source sample, sequenced in a study of Ad26.COV2.S vaccination and SARS-CoV-2 variants. Noted treatment: some 19 received Ad26.COV2.S at low or high dose, single or two shots; several received placebo; per-sample allocation not given. Day 63 following the first vaccine or placebo injection was when the samples were taken. Here immunoSEQ multiplex PCR was the method, and the copy in TCRdb shows in-frame clones only, minus some. The table includes around 400,000 clones, 90% detected once. Source: peripheral blood, taken in a trial of Ad26.COV2.S vaccine versus placebo. The receptors derive from a person aged 18-60 years who received the Ad26.COV2.S COVID-19 vaccine or a placebo.

The chain employs TRBV3-1 (or the pseudogene TRBV3-2) and TRBJ2-2; no reliable D call. The CDR3 has 15 residues. V was clipped by 1 base and J by 4 bases, with 10 bases between them. Germline values: CDR1 LGHDT, CDR2 YNNKEL (reference sequence). CDR3 sequence: CASSQVKGGTGELFF. The CDR3 DNA is TGTGCCAGCAGCCAAGTTAAGGGTGGCACCGGGGAGCTGTTTTTT.

For the CDR3, the DNA is TGTGCCAGCAGCTTTTACAGTTCTAACTATGGCTACACCTTC. This gives the protein CASSFYSSNYGYTF. V gene TRBV7-2 combines with J gene TRBJ1-2; D is ambiguous. Germline CDR1 is SGHTA and CDR2 is FQGNSA. The CDR3 length is 14 residues. Trimming shortened V by 3 bases and J by 0 bases, and 8 bases separated the two germline ends.

The rearrangement joins TRBV27 to TRBJ2-1; D is uncertain. Germline loops: CDR1 MNHEY, CDR2 SMNVEV (reference sequence). CDR3 length: 14 amino acids. V lost 5 bases and J 4 bases, leaving 12 bases between the germline ends. The CDR3 reads CASSPQGPYNEQFF. The CDR3 nucleotides read TGTGCCAGCAGTCCCCAAGGACCTTACAATGAGCAGTTCTTC.

This clone was seen only once. The V gene is TRBV6-2 or TRBV6-3, the J gene TRBJ2-6; D is possibly TRBD2 (6 bases). This CDR3 has 15 amino acids. Germline assignment: CDR1 MNHEY and CDR2 SVGEGT. V shed 2 bases and J shed 5 bases, with 10 bases lying between them. CDR3 loop: CASSYIGGRANVLTF. The CDR3 bases are TGTGCCAGCAGTTACATCGGGGGAAGGGCCAACGTCCTGACTTTC.

There are a few counts of this clone. The rearrangement uses TRBV2 and TRBJ1-1; no firm D call. Germline CDR1 reads SNHLY; CDR2 reads FYNNEI. Trimming pared 7 bases from V and 6 bases from J, leaving 18 bases between. The CDR3 runs to 14 residues. The CDR3 is CASKVKGLIAEAFF. CDR3 DNA: TGTGCCAGCAAGGTTAAGGGTCTAATAGCTGAAGCTTTCTTT.

The V gene is TRBV6-1, the J gene TRBJ2-2, with D perhaps matching TRBD1 or TRBD2 (5 bases each). This CDR3 has 15 amino acids. V was trimmed by 3 bases and J by 6 bases, leaving 14 bases between them. The germline V gene encodes CDR1 MNHNS and CDR2 SASEGT. This chain's CDR3 is CASSDPGTKPGELFF. CDR3 DNA: TGTGCCAGCAGTGACCCCGGGACCAAACCCGGGGAGCTGTTTTTT.

This chain uses TRBV5-4 with TRBJ2-2, with 13 bases aligning to TRBD2. The CDR3 contains 16 residues. From germline, CDR1 is SGHNT and CDR2 YYREEE (reference sequence). V trimming: 4 bases; J trimming: 5 bases; junction bases outside the gene matches: 5. CDR3 protein: CASSAETSGRTGELFF. The CDR3 DNA is TGTGCCAGCAGCGCCGAGACTAGCGGGAGGACCGGGGAGCTGTTTTTT.

The chain links TRBV27 to TRBJ1-5; perhaps TRBD1 as D (5 bases). The CDR3 runs to 14 residues. The germline V and J ends were trimmed by 5 bases and 3 bases, with 11 bases remaining between them. CDR1 and CDR2 from the germline V gene are MNHEY and SMNVEV (reference sequence). This CDR3 reads CASSPGPLNQPQHF. The CDR3 region has the DNA TGTGCCAGCAGTCCGGGACCTCTCAATCAGCCCCAGCATTTT.